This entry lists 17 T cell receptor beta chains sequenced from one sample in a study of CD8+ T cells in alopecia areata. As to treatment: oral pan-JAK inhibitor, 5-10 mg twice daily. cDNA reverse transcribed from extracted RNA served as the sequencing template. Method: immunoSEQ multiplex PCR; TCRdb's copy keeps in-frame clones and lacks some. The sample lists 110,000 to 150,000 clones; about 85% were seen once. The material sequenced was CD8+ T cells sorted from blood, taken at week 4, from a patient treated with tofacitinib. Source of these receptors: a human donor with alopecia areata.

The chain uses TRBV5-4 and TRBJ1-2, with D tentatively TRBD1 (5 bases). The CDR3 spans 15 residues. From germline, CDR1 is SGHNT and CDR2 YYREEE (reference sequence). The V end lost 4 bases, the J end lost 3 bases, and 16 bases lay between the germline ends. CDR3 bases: TGTGCCAGCAGCCCTCAAACCGGGGACTACTATGGCTACACCTTC. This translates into CASSPQTGDYYGYTF.

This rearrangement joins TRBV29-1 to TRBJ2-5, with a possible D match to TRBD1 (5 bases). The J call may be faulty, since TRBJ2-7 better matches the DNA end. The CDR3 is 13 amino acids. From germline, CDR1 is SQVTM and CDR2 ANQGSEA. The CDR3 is CSVIIRETYEQYF. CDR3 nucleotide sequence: TGCAGCGTCATTATCAGGGAAACCTACGAGCAGTACTTC.

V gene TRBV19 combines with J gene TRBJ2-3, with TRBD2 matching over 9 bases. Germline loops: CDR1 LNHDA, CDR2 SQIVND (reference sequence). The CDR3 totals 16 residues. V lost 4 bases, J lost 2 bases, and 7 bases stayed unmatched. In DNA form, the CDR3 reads TGTGCCAGTAGTAGACCTAGCGGGGCTTACACAGATACGCAGTATTTT. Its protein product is CASSRPSGAYTDTQYF.

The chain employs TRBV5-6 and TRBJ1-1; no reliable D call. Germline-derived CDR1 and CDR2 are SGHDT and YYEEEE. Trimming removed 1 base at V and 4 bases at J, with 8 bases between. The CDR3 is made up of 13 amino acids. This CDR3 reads CASSLLASTEAFF. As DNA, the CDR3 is TGTGCCAGCAGCTTGTTAGCAAGCACTGAAGCTTTCTTT.

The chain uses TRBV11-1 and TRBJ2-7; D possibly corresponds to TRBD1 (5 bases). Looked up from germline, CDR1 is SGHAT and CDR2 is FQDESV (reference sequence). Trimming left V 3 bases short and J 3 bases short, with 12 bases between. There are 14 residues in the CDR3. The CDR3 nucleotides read TGTGCCAGCAGCTTGTACCAGGGAAACTACGAGCAGTACTTC. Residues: CASSLYQGNYEQYF. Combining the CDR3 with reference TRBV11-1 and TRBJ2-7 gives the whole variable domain EAEVAQSPRYKITEKSQAVAFWCDPISGHATLYWYRQILGQGPELLVQFQDESVVDDSQLPKDRFSAERLKGVDSTLKIQPAELGDSAMYLCASSLYQGNYEQYFGPGTRLTVT.

CDR3 bases: TGCAGCGTTGAACTAGCGGTTTTCTCTCAAGAGACCCAGTACTTC. As protein: CSVELAVFSQETQYF. The J gene is TRBJ2-5, the V gene TRBV29-1; 7 bases match TRBD2. V gave up 2 bases and J gave up 2 bases; unmatched junction bases: 8. Germline values: CDR1 SQVTM, CDR2 ANQGSEA. The CDR3 is 15 amino acids. Together with reference TRBV29-1 and TRBJ2-5, the CDR3 gives the full variable domain: SAVISQKPSRDICQRGTSLTIQCQVDSQVTMMFWYRQQPGQSLTLIATANQGSEATYESGFVIDKFPISRPNLTFSTLTVSNMSPEDSSIYLCSVELAVFSQETQYFGPGTRLLVL.

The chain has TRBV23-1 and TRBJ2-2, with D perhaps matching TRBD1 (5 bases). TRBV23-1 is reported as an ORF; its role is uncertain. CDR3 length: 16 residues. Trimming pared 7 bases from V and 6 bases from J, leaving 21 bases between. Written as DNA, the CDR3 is TGCGCCAGCAACCCCCGGACAAAGAGGATAGCCGGGGAGCTGTTTTTT. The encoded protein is CASNPRTKRIAGELFF.

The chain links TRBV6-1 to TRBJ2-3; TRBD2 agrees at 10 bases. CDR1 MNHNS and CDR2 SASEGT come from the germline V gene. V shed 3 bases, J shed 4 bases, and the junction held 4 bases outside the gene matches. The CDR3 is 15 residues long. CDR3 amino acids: CASSEASGRADTQYF. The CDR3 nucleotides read TGTGCCAGCAGTGAGGCTAGCGGGAGAGCAGATACGCAGTATTTT.

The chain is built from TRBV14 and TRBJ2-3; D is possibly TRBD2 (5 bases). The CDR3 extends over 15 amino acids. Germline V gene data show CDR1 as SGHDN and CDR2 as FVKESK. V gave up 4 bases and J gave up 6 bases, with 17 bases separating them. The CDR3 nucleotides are TGTGCCAGCAGCCTGCCAGAGGGATTTCCGGATACGCAGTATTTT. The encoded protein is CASSLPEGFPDTQYF.

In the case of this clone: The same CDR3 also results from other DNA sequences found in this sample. DNA for the CDR3: TGCAGCGTTGAGGGGGAGACCCAGTACTTC. Translating gives CSVEGETQYF. The chain employs TRBV29-1 and TRBJ2-5; the D is unclear. CDR1 SQVTM and CDR2 ANQGSEA come from the germline V gene. The CDR3 is 10 amino acids. The V end lost 3 bases, the J end lost 5 bases, and 4 bases lay between the germline ends.

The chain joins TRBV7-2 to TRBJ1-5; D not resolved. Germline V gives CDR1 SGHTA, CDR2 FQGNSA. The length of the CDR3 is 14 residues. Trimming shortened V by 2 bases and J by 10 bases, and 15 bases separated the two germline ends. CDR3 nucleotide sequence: TGTGCCAGCAGCTTAATTGGGGTTCGCGCTCCCCAGCATTTT. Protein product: CASSLIGVRAPQHF.

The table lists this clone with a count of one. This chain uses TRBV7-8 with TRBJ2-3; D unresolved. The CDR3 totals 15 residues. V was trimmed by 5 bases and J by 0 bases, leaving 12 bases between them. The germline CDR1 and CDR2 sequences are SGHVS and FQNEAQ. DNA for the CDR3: TGTGCCAGCAGCCCACGCCCTCTGAGCACAGATACGCAGTATTTT. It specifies CASSPRPLSTDTQYF. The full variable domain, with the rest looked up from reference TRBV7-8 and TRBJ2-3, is GAGVSQSPRYKVAKRGQDVALRCDPISGHVSLFWYQQALGQGPEFLTYFQNEAQLDKSGLPSDRFFAERPEGSVSTLKIQRTQQEDSAVYLCASSPRPLSTDTQYFGPGTRLTVL.

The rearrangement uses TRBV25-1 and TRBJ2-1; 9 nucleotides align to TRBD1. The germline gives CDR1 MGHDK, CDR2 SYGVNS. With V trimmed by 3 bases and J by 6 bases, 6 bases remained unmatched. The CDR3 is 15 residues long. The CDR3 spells CASSEGQGLVNEQFF. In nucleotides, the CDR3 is TGTGCCAGCAGTGAGGGACAGGGCCTGGTCAATGAGCAGTTCTTC.

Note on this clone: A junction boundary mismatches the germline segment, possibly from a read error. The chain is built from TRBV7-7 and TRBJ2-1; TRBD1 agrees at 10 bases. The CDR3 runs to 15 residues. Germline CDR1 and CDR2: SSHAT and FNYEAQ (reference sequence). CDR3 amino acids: CASSPGTGEGGEQFF. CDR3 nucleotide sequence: TGTGCTAGCAGCCCCGGGACAGGGGAAGGGGGTGAGCAGTTCTTC.

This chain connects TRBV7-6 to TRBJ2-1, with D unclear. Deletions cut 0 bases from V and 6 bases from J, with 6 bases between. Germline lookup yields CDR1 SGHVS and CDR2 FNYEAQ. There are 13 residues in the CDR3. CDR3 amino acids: CASSLAPANEQFF. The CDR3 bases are TGTGCCAGCAGCTTAGCGCCAGCCAATGAGCAGTTCTTC. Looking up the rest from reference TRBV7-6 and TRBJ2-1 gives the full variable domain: GAGVSQSPRYKVTKRGQDVALRCDPISGHVSLYWYRQALGQGPEFLTYFNYEAQQDKSGLPNDRFSAERPEGSISTLTIQRTEQRDSAMYRCASSLAPANEQFFGPGTRLTVL.

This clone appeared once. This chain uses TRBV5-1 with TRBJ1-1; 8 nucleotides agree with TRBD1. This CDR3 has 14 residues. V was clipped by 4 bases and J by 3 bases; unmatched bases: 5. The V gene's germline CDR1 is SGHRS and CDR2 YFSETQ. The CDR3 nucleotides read TGCGCCAGCAGCGCGCAGGGGGCCGACACTGAAGCTTTCTTT. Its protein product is CASSAQGADTEAFF.

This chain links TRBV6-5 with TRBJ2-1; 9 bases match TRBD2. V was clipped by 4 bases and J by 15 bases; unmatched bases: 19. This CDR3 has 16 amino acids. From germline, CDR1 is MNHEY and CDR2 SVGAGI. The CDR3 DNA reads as TGTGCCAGCAGTTCGTTTCTAGCGGGGACAAAAGATCAGGGGTTCTTC. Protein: CASSSFLAGTKDQGFF.